This T cell receptor (beta chain) was sequenced for a study of T cell responses to AZD1222 COVID-19 vaccine. Notes on the study in general: Spike-specific TCR breadth and depth grew following two AZD1222 doses. Spike-wide coverage was observed for vaccine-associated CD4 TCRs, with dominant responses at 160-218 and 743-854.

The germline V gene has CDR1 ENHRY and CDR2 SYGVKD. The CDR3 loop spans 16 amino acids. Trimming stripped 0 bases from V and 4 bases from J, with 15 bases between. Doses given second, at about 4 or about 12 weeks, were pooled. This clone was seen just once. As yet, its antigen is unknown. Measured with immunoSEQ multiplex PCR; TCRdb has only the in-frame clones, and not every one. The top ten hold around 5.1% of the sample, which has approximately 150,000 clones, 70% to 90% seen once. The specimen comprised peripheral blood, sampled 28 days after the second AZD1222 dose. This chain joins TRBV10-3 and TRBJ1-2; tentatively, D is TRBD1 (5 bases). The receptor was isolated from an adult who received the AZD1222 COVID-19 vaccine. CDR3 sequence reads: CAISESNEGPGYGYTF. DNA of the CDR3: TGTGCCATCAGTGAGTCGAACGAGGGGCCGGGCTATGGCTACACCTTC.